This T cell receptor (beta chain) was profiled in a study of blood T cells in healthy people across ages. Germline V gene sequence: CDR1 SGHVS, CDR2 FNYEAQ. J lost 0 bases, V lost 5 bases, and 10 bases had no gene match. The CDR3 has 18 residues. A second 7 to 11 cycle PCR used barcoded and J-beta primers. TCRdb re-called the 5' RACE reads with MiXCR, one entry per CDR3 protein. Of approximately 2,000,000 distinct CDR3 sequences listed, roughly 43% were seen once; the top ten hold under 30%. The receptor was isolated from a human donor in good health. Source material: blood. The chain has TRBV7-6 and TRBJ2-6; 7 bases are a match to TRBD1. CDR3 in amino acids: CASSGQGVIASGANVLTF. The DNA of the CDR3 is TGTGCCAGCAGCGGGCAGGGGGTGATCGCCTCTGGGGCCAACGTCCTGACTTTC.